Presented here are 32 T cell receptor beta chains from one specimen sequenced in a study of blood T cell repertoires in COVID-19. Only in-frame clones appear in the TCRdb table, and some are missing; sequencing was by immunoSEQ multiplex PCR. The sample shows 130,000 to 150,000 clones, roughly 88% of them seen only once. Sequencing used peripheral blood. These receptors originate from a man in his 60s with active or convalescent COVID-19.

V usage is TRBV10-1 and J usage is TRBJ2-1, with D tentatively TRBD1 (5 bases). CDR1 is WNHNN and CDR2 is SYGVQD in the germline V gene (reference sequence). CDR3 length: 13 residues. Trimming took off 0 bases at V and 9 bases at J, with 9 bases between the two ends. The CDR3 DNA is TGCGCCAGCAGTGAGTCGGGCAGGGTTGAGCAGTTCTTC. It codes for CASSESGRVEQFF.

V usage is TRBV4-3 and J usage is TRBJ2-3, with D perhaps TRBD2 (6 bases). V dropped 3 bases and J dropped 0 bases, with 10 bases sitting between them. Looked up from germline, CDR1 is LGHNA and CDR2 is YSLEER. The CDR3 runs 15 residues. CDR3 DNA: TGCGCCAGCAGCCAGATAGCGGCTAGCACAGATACGCAGTATTTT. As protein: CASSQIAASTDTQYF.

The V call is TRBV19, the J call TRBJ1-5; 9 positions agree with TRBD1. The trim removed 3 bases at V and 5 bases at J, leaving 2 bases unmatched. Per germline, CDR1 LNHDA and CDR2 SQIVND (reference sequence). The CDR3 extends over 14 amino acids. In DNA, the CDR3 is TGTGCCAGTAGTATTGGGACAGGGCATCAGCCCCAGCATTTT. This translates into CASSIGTGHQPQHF.

V usage is TRBV11-3 and J usage is TRBJ2-1; 12 positions agree with TRBD2. The J segment lost 7 bases and the V segment lost 4 bases, leaving 8 bases of the junction unmatched. Germline V CDR1 and CDR2: SGHNT, YENEEA. CDR3 length: 16 residues. CDR3 bases: TGTGCCAGCAGCTACCGACTAGCGGGAGATATGAATGAGCAGTTCTTC. Its protein product is CASSYRLAGDMNEQFF.

The V and J genes are TRBV30 and TRBJ1-3; D perhaps matches TRBD1 (6 bases). The CDR3 totals 14 residues. CDR1 and CDR2 (germline): GTSNPN, SVGIG (reference sequence). Trimming left V 6 bases short and J 3 bases short, with 15 bases between. Here the CDR3 DNA reads TGTGCCTGCCCGGGATGGGGGCGTGGAAACACCATATATTTT. Translating gives CACPGWGRGNTIYF.

The chain recombines TRBV18 with TRBJ2-1, with 10 bases identical to TRBD2. From germline, CDR1 is KGHSH and CDR2 LQKENI. The length of the CDR3 is 14 residues. The V gene end was trimmed by 2 bases and the J gene end by 7 bases; junction bases not matched to a gene: 2. CDR3 nucleotide sequence: TGTGCCAGCTCACCAAGCGGGAGGGGGAATGAGCAGTTCTTC. Protein sequence: CASSPSGRGNEQFF.

CDR3 loop: CASSTGTGRSNTGELFF. In DNA, the CDR3 is TGCGCCAGCAGCACCGGGACAGGAAGATCGAACACCGGGGAGCTGTTTTTT. V usage is TRBV5-1 and J usage is TRBJ2-2, with 8 bases that match TRBD1. The V gene end was trimmed by 4 bases and the J gene end by 0 bases; junction bases not matched to a gene: 8. The CDR3 covers 17 residues. CDR1 is SGHRS, CDR2 YFSETQ, per germline.

The gene calls are TRBV27 and TRBJ2-7, with no clear D. Germline CDR1 is MNHEY and CDR2 is SMNVEV (reference sequence). The CDR3 covers 11 residues. V was cut by 8 bases and J by 4 bases, with 9 bases left in between. The CDR3 loop reads CASGGGYEQYV. The CDR3 region has the DNA TGTGCCAGCGGCGGCGGTTACGAGCAGTACGTC.

This clone was observed a handful of times. The J gene is TRBJ1-1, the V gene TRBV10-3; no clear D. Germline values: CDR1 ENHRY, CDR2 SYGVKD. V was pared by 0 bases and J by 7 bases, with 6 bases between. CDR3 length: 12 amino acids. The CDR3: CAISESAVEAFF. CDR3 DNA: TGTGCCATCAGTGAGTCGGCGGTTGAAGCTTTCTTT.

This chain connects TRBV6-4 to TRBJ1-4; 8 bases are a match to TRBD1. CDR3 length: 14 amino acids. V trimming: 10 bases; J trimming: 8 bases; junction bases outside the gene matches: 12. The germline V gene has CDR1 MRHNA and CDR2 SNTAGT. The CDR3, as DNA: TGTGCCACCAGAAGCCAGGGGGCTGGAGAAAAACTGTTTTTT. Translating it yields CATRSQGAGEKLFF.

The chain carries TRBV4-1 and TRBJ1-1; D gene unclear. The CDR3 extends over 15 amino acids. Per germline, CDR1 MGHRA and CDR2 YSYEKL. The ends were cut back, 4 bases at V and 6 bases at J, with 18 bases in the middle. The CDR3 protein is CASSPRVGGRAEAFF. The CDR3 DNA sequence: TGCGCCAGCAGCCCCCGTGTAGGAGGGCGAGCTGAAGCTTTCTTT.

The rearrangement joins TRBV11-2 to TRBJ2-2; 7 bases map to TRBD1. Looked up from germline, CDR1 is SGHAT and CDR2 is FQNNGV. The V segment lost 2 bases and the J segment 3 bases; nucleotides outside the gene matches: 12. This CDR3 has 18 amino acids. The CDR3 coding sequence is TGTGCCAGCAGCTTACGACCGAGGGACAGAAGGGACACCGGGGAGCTGTTTTTT. This gives the protein CASSLRPRDRRDTGELFF.

The chain carries TRBV19 and TRBJ1-1, with D possibly being TRBD1 (5 bases). Looked up from germline, CDR1 is LNHDA and CDR2 is SQIVND (reference sequence). Trimming removed 7 bases from V and 2 bases from J, with 14 bases in between. The CDR3 totals 14 residues. The CDR3 spells CASTIRGINTEAFF. CDR3 coding DNA: TGTGCCAGTACCATCCGGGGGATAAACACTGAAGCTTTCTTT.

The chain is built from TRBV27 and TRBJ1-5; a possible D gene is TRBD1 (5 bases). V was cut by 6 bases and J by 6 bases, with 12 bases left in between. Per the germline V gene, CDR1 is MNHEY and CDR2 is SMNVEV (reference sequence). This CDR3 is built from 13 residues. In DNA, the CDR3 is TGTGCCAGCAGAATTTCCCAGGGTCAGCCCCAGCATTTT. This sequence encodes CASRISQGQPQHF.

This chain joins TRBV6-5 and TRBJ2-1; 8 nucleotides agree with TRBD2. The germline V gene has CDR1 MNHEY and CDR2 SVGAGI. Germline trimming cut 6 bases from V and 9 bases from J; bases unmatched to any gene: 7. This CDR3 has 13 residues. CDR3 loop: CASSLGGAGEQFF. CDR3 nucleotides: TGTGCCAGCAGCCTCGGGGGGGCGGGTGAGCAGTTCTTC.

This chain links TRBV1 with TRBJ2-5; the table calls TRBD2, which could not be checked here. TRBV1 is annotated as a pseudogene. The CDR3 loop spans 20 amino acids. This CDR3 is CTSSQESAGLGTSVQETQYF. CDR3 sequence (DNA): TGCACCAGCAGCCAAGAGTCGGCGGGGTTGGGGACTAGCGTCCAAGAGACCCAGTACTTC.

This clone was counted a single time. The rearrangement uses TRBV5-4 and TRBJ2-7; 12 bases match TRBD2. The CDR3 loop spans 16 amino acids. Germline loops: CDR1 SGHNT, CDR2 YYREEE (reference sequence). Unmatched junction bases numbered 8, after V lost 1 base and J lost 6 bases. The CDR3 DNA sequence: TGTGCCAGCAGCTTGCGCGGACTAGCGGGAAGGGGCGAGCAGTACGTC. It codes for CASSLRGLAGRGEQYV.

This rearrangement joins TRBV7-2 to TRBJ2-7; D gene unclear. Germline V CDR1 and CDR2: SGHTA, FQGNSA. Trimming removed 4 bases at V and 2 bases at J, with 12 bases between. The CDR3 is made up of 14 amino acids. CDR3 region: CASSSLQLAYEQYF. DNA for the CDR3: TGTGCCAGCAGCTCACTTCAATTAGCCTACGAGCAGTACTTC.

This chain links TRBV24-1 with TRBJ2-7, with 11 bases lining up with TRBD2. This CDR3 region has 19 residues. Germline V gene data show CDR1 as KGHDR and CDR2 as SFDVKD. The V gene end was trimmed by 1 base and the J gene end by 0 bases; junction bases not matched to a gene: 10. Here the CDR3 reads CATSDFRRTSGFSSYEQYV. CDR3 bases: TGTGCCACCAGTGATTTTAGGCGGACTAGCGGGTTTAGCTCCTACGAGCAGTACGTC.

V usage is TRBV24-1 and J usage is TRBJ2-1; 12 bases line up with TRBD2. The trim removed 3 bases at V and 5 bases at J, leaving 4 bases unmatched. This CDR3 has 16 amino acids. Per germline, CDR1 KGHDR and CDR2 SFDVKD. CDR3 sequence: CATSDPLAGGDNEQFF. The CDR3 DNA follows: TGTGCCACCAGTGATCCTCTAGCGGGAGGGGACAATGAGCAGTTCTTC.

The CDR3 DNA reads TGCGCCAGCAGCTTGGACAGGGCAACAGATACGCAGTATTTT. This gives the protein CASSLDRATDTQYF. This chain connects TRBV5-1 to TRBJ2-3, with D tentatively TRBD1 (6 bases). CDR3 length equals 14 residues. The germline V gene encodes CDR1 SGHRS and CDR2 YFSETQ. Trimming cost V 0 bases and J 3 bases, with 8 bases left between them.

This clone was seen only a few times. This chain joins TRBV12-3 or TRBV12-4 and TRBJ1-2; D gene unclear. V gave up 3 bases and J gave up 7 bases, with 9 bases separating them. This CDR3 comprises 12 residues. The CDR3 loop reads CASSFYTGGYTF. CDR3 bases: TGTGCCAGCAGTTTTTACACGGGTGGCTACACCTTC.

The V call is TRBV7-2, the J call TRBJ2-5, with TRBD1 identical over 10 bases. The V segment lost 2 bases and the J segment 5 bases; nucleotides outside the gene matches: 11. CDR1 SGHTA and CDR2 FQGNSA come from the germline V gene. This CDR3 has 17 amino acids. The CDR3 sequence is CASSLFGTGVVSETQYF. The CDR3 region has the DNA TGTGCCAGCAGCTTATTCGGGACAGGGGTTGTTTCGGAGACCCAGTACTTC. Complete variable domain (other parts from reference TRBV7-2 and TRBJ2-5): GAGVSQSPSNKVTEKGKDVELRCDPISGHTALYWYRQSLGQGLEFLIYFQGNSAPDKSGLPSDRFSAERTGGSVSTLTIQRTQQEDSAVYLCASSLFGTGVVSETQYFGPGTRLLVL.

This clone was detected only once. The chain couples TRBV4-1 to TRBJ1-2; D not certain. The CDR3 is 14 amino acids. Germline lookup yields CDR1 MGHRA and CDR2 YSYEKL. Trimming removed 4 bases from V and 3 bases from J, with 12 bases in between. CDR3 sequence reads: CASSPPQNYYGYTF. In DNA form, the CDR3 reads TGCGCCAGCAGCCCCCCACAGAACTACTATGGCTACACCTTC.

Only one count was recorded for this clone. This specimen includes other DNA sequences encoding the same CDR3. V and J are TRBV18 and TRBJ1-1, with D possibly matching TRBD1 (6 bases). The germline CDR1 and CDR2 sequences are KGHSH and LQKENI. The CDR3 totals 14 residues. V lost 2 bases and J lost 0, with 7 bases in between. The CDR3 is CASSPDRMNTEAFF. In DNA form, the CDR3 reads TGTGCCAGCTCACCAGACAGGATGAACACTGAAGCTTTCTTT.

The genes are TRBV6-2 or TRBV6-3 and TRBJ2-1; the match to TRBD2 covers 13 bases. The CDR3 contains 18 residues. Losses at the gene ends were 4 bases for V and 3 bases for J; bases not matched to a gene: 9. Germline V gene data show CDR1 as MNHEY and CDR2 as SVGEGT. CDR3 protein: CASSSLRLAGGRYNEQFF. CDR3 sequence (DNA): TGTGCCAGCAGTTCCCTCCGACTAGCGGGGGGTCGCTACAATGAGCAGTTCTTC.

The V gene is TRBV7-9, the J gene TRBJ2-2, with 8 bases aligning to TRBD2. Germline V gene data show CDR1 as SEHNR and CDR2 as FQNEAQ (reference sequence). The junction had 8 bases not matched to a gene; V was cut back by 5 bases and J by 3 bases. CDR3 length: 16 amino acids. CDR3 DNA: TGTGCCAGCAGCGGACCGGGGGGGCCGGACACCGGGGAGCTGTTTTTT. It encodes CASSGPGGPDTGELFF.

This clone was counted a single time. V gene TRBV6-5 combines with J gene TRBJ1-5; D may be TRBD1 (6 bases). V was clipped by 6 bases and J by 0 bases, with 12 bases between them. The CDR3 has 15 amino acids. Germline V gives CDR1 MNHEY, CDR2 SVGAGI. CDR3 sequence (DNA): TGTGCCAGCAGGCTGGACAGCCATAGCAATCAGCCCCAGCATTTT. Translation: CASRLDSHSNQPQHF.

This chain connects TRBV2 to TRBJ1-1, with D uncertain. The CDR3 covers 13 residues. V was cut by 2 bases and J by 10 bases, with 14 bases left in between. CDR1 SNHLY and CDR2 FYNNEI come from the germline V gene. The CDR3 spells CASSEILSAGAFF. The CDR3 nucleotides are TGTGCCAGCAGTGAAATCCTTTCTGCGGGAGCTTTCTTT.

The V and J genes are TRBV6-2 or TRBV6-3 and TRBJ1-2; TRBD1 is a possible D gene (5 bases). In germline, CDR1 is MNHEY, CDR2 SVGEGT. This CDR3 is built from 16 residues. V was cut by 6 bases and J by 7 bases, with 24 bases left in between. CDR3 DNA: TGTGCCAGCAGCCGACCGAGCAGGGTGGGTTTCGGTGGCTACACCTTC. Translating it yields CASSRPSRVGFGGYTF.

The chain links TRBV2 to TRBJ1-2; no reliable D call. V dropped 7 bases and J dropped 0 bases, with 15 bases sitting between them. CDR3 length: 15 amino acids. Germline V gene lookup returns CDR1 SNHLY and CDR2 FYNNEI. The CDR3 protein is CASNTLRSANYGYTF. The DNA for the CDR3 is TGTGCCAGCAATACTCTCAGAAGCGCTAACTATGGCTACACCTTC.

The rearrangement links TRBV9 to TRBJ2-2; no clear D gene. The CDR3 covers 15 residues. The V end was cut by 0 bases, the J end by 0 bases, with 6 bases between. Germline loops: CDR1 SGDLS, CDR2 YYNGEE. The CDR3 loop is CASSVEQPNTGELFF. The DNA of the CDR3 is TGTGCCAGCAGCGTAGAACAGCCGAACACCGGGGAGCTGTTTTTT.